Shown below are 2 T cell receptor beta chains from a single sample sequenced in a study of OX40 agonist ivuxolimab in advanced cancers. Profiling relied on immunoSEQ multiplex PCR, and the TCRdb table lists in-frame clones only, not all of them. The sample has tens of thousands of clones; over 75% are singletons. The sample here was CD4+ or CD8+ T cells sorted from blood, taken in a trial of the OX40 agonist ivuxolimab. Receptors originate from an adult with an advanced solid tumor such as melanoma, head and neck, liver or kidney cancer.

This clone was observed a few times. This sequence joins TRBV19 and TRBJ1-1; D might be TRBD1 (6 bases). Germline V CDR1 and CDR2: LNHDA, SQIVND (reference sequence). Trimming pared 8 bases from V and 8 bases from J, leaving 12 bases between. This CDR3 comprises 11 residues. The CDR3 loop is CASYDTGEAFF. The CDR3 region has the DNA TGTGCCAGTTATGACACAGGGGAAGCTTTCTTT.

In the case of this clone: Mismatch with germline at one junction end may stem from a read error. The genes are TRBV7-7 and TRBJ2-3; 8 bases map to TRBD2. The CDR3 is 14 residues long. CDR1 and CDR2 from the germline V gene are SSHAT and FNYEAQ (reference sequence). This CDR3 is CASSRGGSTDTQYF. In nucleotides, the CDR3 is TGTGCTAGCAGCCGGGGGGGGAGCACAGATACGCAGTATTTT.